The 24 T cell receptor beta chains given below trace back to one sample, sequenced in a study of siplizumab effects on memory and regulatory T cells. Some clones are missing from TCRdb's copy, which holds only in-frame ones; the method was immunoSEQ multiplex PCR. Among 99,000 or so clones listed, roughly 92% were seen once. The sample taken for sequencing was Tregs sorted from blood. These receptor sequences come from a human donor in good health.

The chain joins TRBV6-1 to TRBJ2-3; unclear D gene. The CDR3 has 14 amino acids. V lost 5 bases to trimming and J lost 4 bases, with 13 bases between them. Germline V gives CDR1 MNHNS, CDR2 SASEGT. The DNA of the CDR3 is TGTGCCAGCAGTCTCGGCCTAGGTGCAGATACGCAGTATTTT. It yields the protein CASSLGLGADTQYF.

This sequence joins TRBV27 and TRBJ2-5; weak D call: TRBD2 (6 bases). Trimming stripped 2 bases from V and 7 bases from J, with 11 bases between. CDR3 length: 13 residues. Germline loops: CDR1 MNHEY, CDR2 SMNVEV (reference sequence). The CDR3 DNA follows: TGTGCCAGCAGTTTAGGCCCGGGAGCGACCCAGTACTTC. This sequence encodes CASSLGPGATQYF.

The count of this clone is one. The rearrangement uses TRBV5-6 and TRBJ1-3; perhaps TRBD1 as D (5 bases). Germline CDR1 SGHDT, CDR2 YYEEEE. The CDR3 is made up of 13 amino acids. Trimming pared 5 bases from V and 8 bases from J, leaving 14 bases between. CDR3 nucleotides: TGTGCCAGCAGTTCGCGCGGGGCTTACACCATATATTTT. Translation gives CASSSRGAYTIYF.

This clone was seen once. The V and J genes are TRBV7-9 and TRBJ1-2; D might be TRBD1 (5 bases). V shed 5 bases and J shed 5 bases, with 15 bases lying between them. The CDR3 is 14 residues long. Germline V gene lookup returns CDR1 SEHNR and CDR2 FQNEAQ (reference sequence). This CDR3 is CASSPPDKPYGYTF. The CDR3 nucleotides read TGTGCCAGCAGCCCGCCGGACAAGCCTTATGGCTACACCTTC.

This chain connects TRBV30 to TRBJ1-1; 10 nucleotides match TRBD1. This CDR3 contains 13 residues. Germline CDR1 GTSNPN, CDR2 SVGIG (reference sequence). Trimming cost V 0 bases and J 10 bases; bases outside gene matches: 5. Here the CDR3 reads CAWSVQGQGIAFF. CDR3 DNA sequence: TGTGCCTGGAGTGTACAGGGACAGGGGATAGCTTTCTTT.

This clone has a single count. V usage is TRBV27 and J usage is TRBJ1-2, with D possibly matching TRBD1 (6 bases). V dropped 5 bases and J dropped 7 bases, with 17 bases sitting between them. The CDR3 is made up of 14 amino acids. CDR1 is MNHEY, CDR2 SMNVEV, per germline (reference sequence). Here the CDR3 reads CASSNIQGLGGYTF. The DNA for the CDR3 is TGTGCCAGCAGTAATATACAGGGTCTTGGTGGCTACACCTTC.

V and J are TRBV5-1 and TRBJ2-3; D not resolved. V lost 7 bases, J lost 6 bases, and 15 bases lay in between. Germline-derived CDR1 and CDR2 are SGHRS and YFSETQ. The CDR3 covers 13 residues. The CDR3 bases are TGCGCCAGCTCCATACAGACCGGGGATACGCAGTATTTT. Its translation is CASSIQTGDTQYF.

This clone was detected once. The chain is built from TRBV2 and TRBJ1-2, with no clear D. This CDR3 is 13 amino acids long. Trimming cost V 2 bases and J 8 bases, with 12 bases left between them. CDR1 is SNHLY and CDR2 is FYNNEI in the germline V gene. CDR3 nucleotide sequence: TGTGCCAGCAGTGAACGATGGTCAGCCGGCTACACCTTC. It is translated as CASSERWSAGYTF.

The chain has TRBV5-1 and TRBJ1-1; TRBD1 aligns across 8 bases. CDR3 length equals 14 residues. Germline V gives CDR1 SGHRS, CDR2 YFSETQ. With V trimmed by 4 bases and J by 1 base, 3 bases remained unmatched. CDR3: CASSVGQGNTEAFF. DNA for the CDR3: TGCGCCAGCAGCGTAGGACAGGGGAACACTGAAGCTTTCTTT.

CDR3 amino acids: CASSGAGEQYF. The CDR3 region has the DNA TGCGCCAGCAGTGGGGCGGGCGAGCAGTACTTC. The chain links TRBV5-1 to TRBJ2-7; D might be TRBD1 or TRBD2, each matching 5 bases. CDR1 and CDR2 from the germline V gene are SGHRS and YFSETQ. The CDR3 contains 11 residues. The V end lost 5 bases, the J end lost 6 bases, and 9 bases lay between the germline ends.

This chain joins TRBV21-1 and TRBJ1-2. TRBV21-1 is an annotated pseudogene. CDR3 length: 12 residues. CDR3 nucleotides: TGTGCCAGCAGCAAGAGGAGGGATGGCTACACCTTC. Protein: CASSKRRDGYTF.

The CDR3 DNA is TGTGCCAGCAGCTCCGTGGCAACTAATGAAAAACTGTTTTTT. Residues: CASSSVATNEKLFF. The V call is TRBV27, the J call TRBJ1-4; no clear D. Trimming shortened V by 6 bases and J by 0 bases, and 8 bases separated the two germline ends. CDR3 length equals 14 residues. Germline V CDR1 and CDR2: MNHEY, SMNVEV (reference sequence).

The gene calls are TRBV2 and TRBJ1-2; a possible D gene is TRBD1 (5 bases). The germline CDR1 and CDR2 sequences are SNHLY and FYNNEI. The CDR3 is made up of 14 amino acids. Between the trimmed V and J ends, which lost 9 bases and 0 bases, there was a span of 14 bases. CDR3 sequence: CARRDGTTNYGYTF. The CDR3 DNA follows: TGTGCCAGACGTGACGGGACCACTAACTATGGCTACACCTTC.

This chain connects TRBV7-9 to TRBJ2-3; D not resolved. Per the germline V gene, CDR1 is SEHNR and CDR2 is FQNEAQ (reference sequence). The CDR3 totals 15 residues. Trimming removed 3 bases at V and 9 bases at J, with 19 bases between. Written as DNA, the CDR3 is TGTGCCAGCAGCTTCCAAACCGGGCGGCCGAGGACGCAGTATTTT. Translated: CASSFQTGRPRTQYF.

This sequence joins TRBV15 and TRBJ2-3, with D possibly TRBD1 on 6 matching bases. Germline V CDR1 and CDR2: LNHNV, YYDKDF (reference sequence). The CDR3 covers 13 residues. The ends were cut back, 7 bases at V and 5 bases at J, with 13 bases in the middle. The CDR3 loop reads CATKTRQEDTQYF. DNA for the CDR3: TGTGCCACCAAGACCAGACAGGAAGATACGCAGTATTTT.

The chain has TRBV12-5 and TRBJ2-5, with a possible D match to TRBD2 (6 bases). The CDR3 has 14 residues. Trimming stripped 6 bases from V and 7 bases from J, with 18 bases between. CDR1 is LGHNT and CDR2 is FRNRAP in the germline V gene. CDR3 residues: CASGQDGGFGTQYF. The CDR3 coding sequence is TGTGCTAGTGGACAAGACGGGGGATTCGGGACCCAGTACTTC.

The CDR3 nucleotides are TGTGCCAGTAGCAGGACAGGTTCTAATGAAAAACTGTTTTTT. Translated, it gives CASSRTGSNEKLFF. The chain is built from TRBV19 and TRBJ1-4; the match to TRBD1 covers 7 bases. The CDR3 contains 14 residues. The junction had 4 bases not matched to a gene; V was cut back by 6 bases and J by 3 bases. Looked up from germline, CDR1 is LNHDA and CDR2 is SQIVND (reference sequence).

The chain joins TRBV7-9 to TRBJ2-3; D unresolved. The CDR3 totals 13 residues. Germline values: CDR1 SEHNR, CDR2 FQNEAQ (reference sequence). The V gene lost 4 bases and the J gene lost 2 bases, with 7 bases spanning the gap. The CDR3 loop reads CASSSTATDTQYF. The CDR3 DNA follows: TGTGCCAGCAGCTCCACTGCCACAGATACGCAGTATTTT.

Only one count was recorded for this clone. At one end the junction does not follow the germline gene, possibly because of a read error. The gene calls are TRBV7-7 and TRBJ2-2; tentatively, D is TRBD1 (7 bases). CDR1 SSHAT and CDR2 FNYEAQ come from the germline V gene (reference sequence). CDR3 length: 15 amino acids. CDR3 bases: TGTGCTAGCAGCTTTGGAGGGGGCGACACCGGGGAGCTGTTTTTT. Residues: CASSFGGGDTGELFF.

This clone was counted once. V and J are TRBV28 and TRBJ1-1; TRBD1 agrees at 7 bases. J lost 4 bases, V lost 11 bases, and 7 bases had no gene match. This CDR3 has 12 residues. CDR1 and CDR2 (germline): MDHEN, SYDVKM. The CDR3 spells CASGGRVTEAFF. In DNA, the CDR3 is TGTGCCTCAGGGGGGAGGGTCACTGAAGCTTTCTTT.

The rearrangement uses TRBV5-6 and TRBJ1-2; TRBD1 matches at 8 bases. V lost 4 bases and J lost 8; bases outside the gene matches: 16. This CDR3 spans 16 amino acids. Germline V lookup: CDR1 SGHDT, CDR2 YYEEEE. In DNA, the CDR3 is TGTGCCAGCAGCGTCCCGGGACAGGCTGCGGGGGAAGGCTACACCTTC. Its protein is CASSVPGQAAGEGYTF.

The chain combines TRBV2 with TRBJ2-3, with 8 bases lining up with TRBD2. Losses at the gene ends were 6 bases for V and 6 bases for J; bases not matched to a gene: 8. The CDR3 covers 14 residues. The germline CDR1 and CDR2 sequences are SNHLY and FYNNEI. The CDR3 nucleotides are TGTGCCAGCAGAGTAGCGGGGCCCGGGGATACGCAGTATTTT. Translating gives CASRVAGPGDTQYF. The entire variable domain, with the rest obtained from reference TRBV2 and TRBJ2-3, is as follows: EPEVTQTPSHQVTQMGQEVILRCVPISNHLYFYWYRQILGQKVEFLVSFYNNEISEKSEIFDDQFSVERPDGSNFTLKIRSTKLEDSAMYFCASRVAGPGDTQYFGPGTRLTVL.

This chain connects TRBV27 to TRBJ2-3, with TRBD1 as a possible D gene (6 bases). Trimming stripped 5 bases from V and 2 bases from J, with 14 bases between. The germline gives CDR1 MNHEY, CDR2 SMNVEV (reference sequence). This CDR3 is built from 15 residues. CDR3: CASSLRDTNTDTQYF. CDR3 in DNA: TGTGCCAGCAGTCTCCGGGACACCAACACAGATACGCAGTATTTT.

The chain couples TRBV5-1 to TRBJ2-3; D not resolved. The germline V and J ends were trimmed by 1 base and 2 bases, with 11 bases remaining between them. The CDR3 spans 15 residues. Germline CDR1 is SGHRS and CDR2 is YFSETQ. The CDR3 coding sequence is TGCGCCAGCAGCTTGAACTACCTACCCACAGATACGCAGTATTTT. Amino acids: CASSLNYLPTDTQYF.